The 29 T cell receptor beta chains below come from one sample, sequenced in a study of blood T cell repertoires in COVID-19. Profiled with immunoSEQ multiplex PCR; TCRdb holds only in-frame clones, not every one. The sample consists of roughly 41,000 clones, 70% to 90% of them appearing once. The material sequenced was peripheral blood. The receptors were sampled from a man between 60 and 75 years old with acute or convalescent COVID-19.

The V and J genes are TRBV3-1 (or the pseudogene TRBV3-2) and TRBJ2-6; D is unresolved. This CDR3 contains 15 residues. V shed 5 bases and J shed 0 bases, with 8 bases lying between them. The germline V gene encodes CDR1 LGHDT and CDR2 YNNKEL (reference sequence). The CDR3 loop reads CASSSTSSGANVLTF. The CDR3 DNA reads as TGTGCCAGCAGCTCGACATCCTCTGGGGCCAACGTCCTGACTTTC.

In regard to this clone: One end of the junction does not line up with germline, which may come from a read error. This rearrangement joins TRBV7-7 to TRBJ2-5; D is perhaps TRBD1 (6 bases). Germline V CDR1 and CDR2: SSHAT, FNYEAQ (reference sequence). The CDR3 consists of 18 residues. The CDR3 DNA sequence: TGTGCTAGCAGCTTAAGTAGTTGGGACAATGCGCTCCAAGAGACCCAGTACTTC. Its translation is CASSLSSWDNALQETQYF.

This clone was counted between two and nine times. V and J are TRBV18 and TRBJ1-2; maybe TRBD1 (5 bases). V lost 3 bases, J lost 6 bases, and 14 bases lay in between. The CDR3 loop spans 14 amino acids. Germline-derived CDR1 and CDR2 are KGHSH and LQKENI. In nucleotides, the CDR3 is TGTGCCAGCTCACCCGACAAGTGGGGCCATGGCTACACCTTC. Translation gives CASSPDKWGHGYTF.

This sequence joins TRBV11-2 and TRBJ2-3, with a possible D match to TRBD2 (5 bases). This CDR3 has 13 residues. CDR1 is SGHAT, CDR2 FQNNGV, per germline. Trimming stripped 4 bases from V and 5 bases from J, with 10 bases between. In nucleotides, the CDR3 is TGTGCCAGCAGCTCGGGGTTTGTAGATACGCAGTATTTT. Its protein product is CASSSGFVDTQYF.

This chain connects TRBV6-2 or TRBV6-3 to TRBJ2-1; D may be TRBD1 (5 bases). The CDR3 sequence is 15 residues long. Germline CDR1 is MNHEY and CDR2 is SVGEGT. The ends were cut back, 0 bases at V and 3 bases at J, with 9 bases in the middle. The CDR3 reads CASSYSQGFYNEQFF. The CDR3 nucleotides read TGTGCCAGCAGTTACTCGCAGGGTTTCTACAATGAGCAGTTCTTC.

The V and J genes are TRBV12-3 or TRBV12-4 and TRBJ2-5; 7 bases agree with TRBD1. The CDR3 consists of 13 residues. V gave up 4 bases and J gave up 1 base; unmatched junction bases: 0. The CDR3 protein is CASSYRGQETQYF. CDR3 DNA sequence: TGTGCCAGCAGTTACAGGGGCCAAGAGACCCAGTACTTC.

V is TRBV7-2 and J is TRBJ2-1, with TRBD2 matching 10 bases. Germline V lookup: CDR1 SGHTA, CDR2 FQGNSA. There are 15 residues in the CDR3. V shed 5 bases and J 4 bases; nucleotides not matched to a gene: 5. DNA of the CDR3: TGTGCCAGCAGCCCTAGCGGGGGCCCTTACAATGAGCAGTTCTTC. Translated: CASSPSGGPYNEQFF.

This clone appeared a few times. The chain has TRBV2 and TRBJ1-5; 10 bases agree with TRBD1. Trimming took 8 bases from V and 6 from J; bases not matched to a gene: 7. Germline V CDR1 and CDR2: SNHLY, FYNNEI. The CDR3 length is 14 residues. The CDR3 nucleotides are TGTGCCAGCGACAGACAGGGGGCTGGTCAGCCCCAGCATTTT. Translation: CASDRQGAGQPQHF.

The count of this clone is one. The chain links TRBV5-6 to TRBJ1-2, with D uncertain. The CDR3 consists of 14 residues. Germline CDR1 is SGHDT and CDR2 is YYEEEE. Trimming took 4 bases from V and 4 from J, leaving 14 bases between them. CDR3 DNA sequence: TGTGCCAGCAGCCCCCCAGACTCGGTCTATGGCTACACCTTC. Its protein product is CASSPPDSVYGYTF.

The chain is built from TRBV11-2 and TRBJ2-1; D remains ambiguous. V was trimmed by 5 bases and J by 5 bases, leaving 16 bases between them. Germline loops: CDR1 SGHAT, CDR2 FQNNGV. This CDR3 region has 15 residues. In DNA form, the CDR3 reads TGTGCCAGCAGCCAACTACCCCAGTTCGACAATGAGCAGTTCTTC. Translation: CASSQLPQFDNEQFF.

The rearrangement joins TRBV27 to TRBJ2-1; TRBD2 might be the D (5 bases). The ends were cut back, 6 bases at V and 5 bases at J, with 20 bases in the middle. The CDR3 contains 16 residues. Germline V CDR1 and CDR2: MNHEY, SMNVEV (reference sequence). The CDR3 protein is CASRQPQLAGHNEQFF. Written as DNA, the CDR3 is TGTGCCAGCAGACAGCCCCAGTTGGCGGGTCACAATGAGCAGTTCTTC.

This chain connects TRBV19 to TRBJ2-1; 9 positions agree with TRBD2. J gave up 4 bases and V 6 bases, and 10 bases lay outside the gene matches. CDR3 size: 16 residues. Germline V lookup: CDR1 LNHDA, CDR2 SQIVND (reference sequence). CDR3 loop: CASSMPRLAAYNEQFF. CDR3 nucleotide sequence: TGTGCCAGTAGCATGCCGAGACTAGCGGCATACAATGAGCAGTTCTTC.

CDR3 sequence: CASSLYGTGEMNTEAFF. Here the CDR3 DNA reads TGTGCCAGCAGCCTCTACGGGACAGGGGAGATGAACACTGAAGCTTTCTTT. V is TRBV7-6 and J is TRBJ1-1; 10 nucleotides match TRBD1. Unmatched junction bases numbered 9, after V lost 5 bases and J lost 0 bases. The CDR3 contains 17 residues. CDR1 SGHVS and CDR2 FNYEAQ come from the germline V gene.

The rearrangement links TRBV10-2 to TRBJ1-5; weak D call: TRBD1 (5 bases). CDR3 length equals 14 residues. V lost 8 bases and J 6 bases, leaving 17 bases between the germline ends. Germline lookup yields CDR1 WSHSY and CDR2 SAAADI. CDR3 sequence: CASHFQGRRQPQHF. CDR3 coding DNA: TGCGCCAGCCACTTCCAGGGAAGGCGTCAGCCCCAGCATTTT.

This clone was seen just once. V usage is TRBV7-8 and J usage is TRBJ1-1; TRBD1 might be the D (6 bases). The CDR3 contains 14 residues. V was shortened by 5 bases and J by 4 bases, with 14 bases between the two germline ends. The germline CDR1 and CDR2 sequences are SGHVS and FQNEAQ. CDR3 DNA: TGTGCCAGCAGCCAATTGGCACAGGGCACTGAAGCTTTCTTT. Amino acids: CASSQLAQGTEAFF.

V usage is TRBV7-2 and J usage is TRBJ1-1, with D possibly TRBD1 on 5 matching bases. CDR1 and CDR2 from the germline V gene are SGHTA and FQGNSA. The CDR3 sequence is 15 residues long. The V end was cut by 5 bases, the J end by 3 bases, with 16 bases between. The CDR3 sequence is CASSPRYDRYTEAFF. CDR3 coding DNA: TGTGCCAGCAGCCCTAGGTATGACAGATACACTGAAGCTTTCTTT.

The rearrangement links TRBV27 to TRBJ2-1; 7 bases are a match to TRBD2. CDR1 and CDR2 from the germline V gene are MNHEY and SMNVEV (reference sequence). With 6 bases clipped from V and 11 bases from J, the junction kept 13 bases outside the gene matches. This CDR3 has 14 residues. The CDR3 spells CASRGLAVGDKQFF. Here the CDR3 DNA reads TGTGCCAGCAGGGGGCTAGCGGTGGGGGATAAGCAGTTCTTC.

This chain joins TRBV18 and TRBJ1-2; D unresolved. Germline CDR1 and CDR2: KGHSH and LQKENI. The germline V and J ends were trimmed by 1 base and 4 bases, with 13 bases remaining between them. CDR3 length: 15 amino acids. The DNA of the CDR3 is TGTGCCAGCTCACCACTTGGCGCAGGCGTCTATGGCTACACCTTC. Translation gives CASSPLGAGVYGYTF.

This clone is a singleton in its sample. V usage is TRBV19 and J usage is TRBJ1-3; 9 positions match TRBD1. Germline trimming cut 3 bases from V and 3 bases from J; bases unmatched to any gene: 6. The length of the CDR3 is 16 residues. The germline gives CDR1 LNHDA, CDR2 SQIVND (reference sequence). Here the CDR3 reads CASSIPGTGNGNTIYF. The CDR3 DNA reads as TGTGCCAGTAGTATCCCCGGGACAGGGAATGGAAACACCATATATTTT.

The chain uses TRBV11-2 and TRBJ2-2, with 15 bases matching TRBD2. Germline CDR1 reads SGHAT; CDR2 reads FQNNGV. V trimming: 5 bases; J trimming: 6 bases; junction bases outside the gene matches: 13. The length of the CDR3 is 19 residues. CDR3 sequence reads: CASSLRTSGGASFAGELFF. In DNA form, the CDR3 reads TGTGCCAGCAGCCTCCGGACTAGCGGGGGGGCATCTTTCGCCGGGGAGCTGTTTTTT.

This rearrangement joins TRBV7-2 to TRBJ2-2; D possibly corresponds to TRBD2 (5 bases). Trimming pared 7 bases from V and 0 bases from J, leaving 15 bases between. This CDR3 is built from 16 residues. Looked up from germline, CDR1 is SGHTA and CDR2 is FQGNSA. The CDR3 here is CASTRSAGTNTGELFF. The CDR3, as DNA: TGTGCCAGCACCCGGAGTGCGGGCACGAACACCGGGGAGCTGTTTTTT.

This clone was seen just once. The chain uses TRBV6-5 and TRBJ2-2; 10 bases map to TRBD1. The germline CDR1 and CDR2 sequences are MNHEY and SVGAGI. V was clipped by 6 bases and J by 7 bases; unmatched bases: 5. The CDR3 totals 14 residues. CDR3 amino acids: CASRPTGGHGELFF. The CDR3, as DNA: TGTGCCAGCAGACCGACAGGGGGCCACGGGGAGCTGTTTTTT.

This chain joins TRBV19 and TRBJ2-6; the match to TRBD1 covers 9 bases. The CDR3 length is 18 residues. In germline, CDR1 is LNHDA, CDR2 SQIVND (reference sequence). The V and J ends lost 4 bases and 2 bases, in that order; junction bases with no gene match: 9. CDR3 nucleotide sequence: TGTGCCAGTAGTACCACCGGGACAGGGTGGACTGGGGCCAACGTCCTGACTTTC. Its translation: CASSTTGTGWTGANVLTF.

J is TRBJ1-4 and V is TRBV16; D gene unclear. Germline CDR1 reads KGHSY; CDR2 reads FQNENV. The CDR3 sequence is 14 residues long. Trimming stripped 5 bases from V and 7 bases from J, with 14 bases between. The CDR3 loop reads CASSTSESGEKLFF. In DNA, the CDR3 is TGTGCCAGCAGCACCTCCGAATCAGGTGAAAAACTGTTTTTT.

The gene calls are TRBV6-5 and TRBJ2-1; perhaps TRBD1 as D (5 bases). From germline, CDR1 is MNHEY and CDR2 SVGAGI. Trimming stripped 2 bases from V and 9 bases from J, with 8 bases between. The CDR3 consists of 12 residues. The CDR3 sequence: CASSYGRGEQFF. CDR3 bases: TGTGCCAGCAGTTACGGTAGGGGTGAGCAGTTCTTC.

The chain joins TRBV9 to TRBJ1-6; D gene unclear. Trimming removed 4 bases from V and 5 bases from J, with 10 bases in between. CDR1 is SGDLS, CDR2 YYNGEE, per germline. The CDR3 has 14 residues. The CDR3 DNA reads TGTGCCAGCAGCACACAAGTACATAATTCACCCCTCCACTTT. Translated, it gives CASSTQVHNSPLHF.

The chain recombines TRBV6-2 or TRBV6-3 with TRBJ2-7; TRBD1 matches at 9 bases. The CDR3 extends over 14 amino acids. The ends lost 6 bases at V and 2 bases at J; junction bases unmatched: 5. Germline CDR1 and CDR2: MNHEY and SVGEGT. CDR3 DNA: TGTGCCAGCAGCCTGACAGGGGGACCCTACGAGCAGTACTTC. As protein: CASSLTGGPYEQYF.

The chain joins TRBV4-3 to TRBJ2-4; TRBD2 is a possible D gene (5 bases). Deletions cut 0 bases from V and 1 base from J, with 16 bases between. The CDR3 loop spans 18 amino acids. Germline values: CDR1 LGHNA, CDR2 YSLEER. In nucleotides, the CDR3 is TGCGCCAGCAGCCAAGATCCAGCGGTTCCCGGGGCCAAAAACATTCAGTACTTC. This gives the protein CASSQDPAVPGAKNIQYF.

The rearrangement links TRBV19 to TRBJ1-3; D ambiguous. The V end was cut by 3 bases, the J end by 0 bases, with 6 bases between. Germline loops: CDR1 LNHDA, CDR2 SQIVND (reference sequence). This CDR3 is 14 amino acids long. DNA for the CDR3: TGTGCCAGTAGTATTGGAGACTCTGGAAACACCATATATTTT. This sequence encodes CASSIGDSGNTIYF.